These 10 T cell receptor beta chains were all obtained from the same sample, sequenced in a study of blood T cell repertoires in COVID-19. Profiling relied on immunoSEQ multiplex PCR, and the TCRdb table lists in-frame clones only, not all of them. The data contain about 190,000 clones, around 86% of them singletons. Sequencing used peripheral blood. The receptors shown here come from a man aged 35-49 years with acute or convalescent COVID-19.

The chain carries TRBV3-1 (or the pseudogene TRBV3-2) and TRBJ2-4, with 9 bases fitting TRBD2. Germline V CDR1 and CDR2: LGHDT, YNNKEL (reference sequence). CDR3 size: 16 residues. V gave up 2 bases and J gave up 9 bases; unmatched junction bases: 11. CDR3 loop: CASSQPPGGGAGIQYF. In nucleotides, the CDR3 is TGTGCCAGCAGCCAACCCCCTGGCGGGGGGGCCGGCATTCAGTACTTC.

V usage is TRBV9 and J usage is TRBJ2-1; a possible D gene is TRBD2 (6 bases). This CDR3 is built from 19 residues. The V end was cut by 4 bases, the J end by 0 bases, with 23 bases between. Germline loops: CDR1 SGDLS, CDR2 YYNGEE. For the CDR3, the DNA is TGTGCCAGCAGCCCCGGGGTTGCGGGGTCTGCGAGCTCCTACAATGAGCAGTTCTTC. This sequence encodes CASSPGVAGSASSYNEQFF.

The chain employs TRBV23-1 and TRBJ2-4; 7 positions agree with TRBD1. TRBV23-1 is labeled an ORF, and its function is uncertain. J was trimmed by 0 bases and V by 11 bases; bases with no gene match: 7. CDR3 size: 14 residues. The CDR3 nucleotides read TGCGCCGGGAACAGGGGAAGAGCCAAAAACATTCAGTACTTC. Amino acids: CAGNRGRAKNIQYF.

The chain's CDR3 is CASRQGHSGANVLTF. The CDR3 DNA reads as TGCGCCAGCAGACAAGGACATTCTGGGGCCAACGTCCTGACTTTC. This chain connects TRBV23-1 to TRBJ2-6, with D possibly TRBD1 on 5 matching bases. TRBV23-1 qualifies as an ORF whose function is uncertain. The CDR3 has 15 residues. Trimming left V 6 bases short and J 1 base short, with 10 bases between.

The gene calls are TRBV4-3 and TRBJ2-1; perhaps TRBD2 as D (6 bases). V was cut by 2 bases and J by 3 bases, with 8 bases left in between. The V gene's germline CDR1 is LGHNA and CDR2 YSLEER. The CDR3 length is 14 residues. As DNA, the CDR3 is TGCGCCAGCAGCCAACAGGGACTCTACAATGAGCAGTTCTTC. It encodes CASSQQGLYNEQFF.

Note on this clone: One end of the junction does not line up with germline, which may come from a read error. The CDR3 DNA is TGCAGCGGGGGGACAGGTAGCCATCAGCCCCAGCATTTT. Its translation: CSGGTGSHQPQHF. The chain combines TRBV29-1 with TRBJ1-5, with 8 bases lining up with TRBD1. The CDR3 length is 13 residues. In germline, CDR1 is SQVTM, CDR2 ANQGSEA.

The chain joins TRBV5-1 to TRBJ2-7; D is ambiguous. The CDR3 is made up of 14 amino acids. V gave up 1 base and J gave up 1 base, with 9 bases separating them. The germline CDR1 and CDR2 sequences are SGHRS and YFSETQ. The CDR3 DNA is TGCGCCAGCAGCTTGTATAGTGAATCCTACGAGCAGTACTTC. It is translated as CASSLYSESYEQYF. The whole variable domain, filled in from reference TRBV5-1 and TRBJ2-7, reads KAGVTQTPRYLIKTRGQQVTLSCSPISGHRSVSWYQQTPGQGLQFLFEYFSETQRNKGNFPGRFSGRQFSNSRSEMNVSTLELGDSALYLCASSLYSESYEQYFGPGTRLTVT.

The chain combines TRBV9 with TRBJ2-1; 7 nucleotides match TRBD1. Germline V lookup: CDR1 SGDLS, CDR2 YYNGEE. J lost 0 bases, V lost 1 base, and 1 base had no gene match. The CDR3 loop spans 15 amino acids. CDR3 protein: CASSVTGDSYNEQFF. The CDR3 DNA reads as TGTGCCAGCAGCGTAACAGGGGACTCCTACAATGAGCAGTTCTTC.

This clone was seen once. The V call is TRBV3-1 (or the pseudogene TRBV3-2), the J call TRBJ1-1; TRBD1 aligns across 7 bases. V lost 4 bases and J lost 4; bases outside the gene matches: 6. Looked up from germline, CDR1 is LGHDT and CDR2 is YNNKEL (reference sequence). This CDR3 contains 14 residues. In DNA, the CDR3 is TGTGCCAGCAGCCTCCAGGGGGTTAGCACTGAAGCTTTCTTT. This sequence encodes CASSLQGVSTEAFF.

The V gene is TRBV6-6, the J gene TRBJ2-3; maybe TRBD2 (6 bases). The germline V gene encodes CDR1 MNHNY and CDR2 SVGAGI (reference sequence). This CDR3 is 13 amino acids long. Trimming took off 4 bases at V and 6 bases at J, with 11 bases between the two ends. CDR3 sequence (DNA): TGTGCCAGCAGTTTCGCTGGGGGGGATACGCAGTATTTT. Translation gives CASSFAGGDTQYF.